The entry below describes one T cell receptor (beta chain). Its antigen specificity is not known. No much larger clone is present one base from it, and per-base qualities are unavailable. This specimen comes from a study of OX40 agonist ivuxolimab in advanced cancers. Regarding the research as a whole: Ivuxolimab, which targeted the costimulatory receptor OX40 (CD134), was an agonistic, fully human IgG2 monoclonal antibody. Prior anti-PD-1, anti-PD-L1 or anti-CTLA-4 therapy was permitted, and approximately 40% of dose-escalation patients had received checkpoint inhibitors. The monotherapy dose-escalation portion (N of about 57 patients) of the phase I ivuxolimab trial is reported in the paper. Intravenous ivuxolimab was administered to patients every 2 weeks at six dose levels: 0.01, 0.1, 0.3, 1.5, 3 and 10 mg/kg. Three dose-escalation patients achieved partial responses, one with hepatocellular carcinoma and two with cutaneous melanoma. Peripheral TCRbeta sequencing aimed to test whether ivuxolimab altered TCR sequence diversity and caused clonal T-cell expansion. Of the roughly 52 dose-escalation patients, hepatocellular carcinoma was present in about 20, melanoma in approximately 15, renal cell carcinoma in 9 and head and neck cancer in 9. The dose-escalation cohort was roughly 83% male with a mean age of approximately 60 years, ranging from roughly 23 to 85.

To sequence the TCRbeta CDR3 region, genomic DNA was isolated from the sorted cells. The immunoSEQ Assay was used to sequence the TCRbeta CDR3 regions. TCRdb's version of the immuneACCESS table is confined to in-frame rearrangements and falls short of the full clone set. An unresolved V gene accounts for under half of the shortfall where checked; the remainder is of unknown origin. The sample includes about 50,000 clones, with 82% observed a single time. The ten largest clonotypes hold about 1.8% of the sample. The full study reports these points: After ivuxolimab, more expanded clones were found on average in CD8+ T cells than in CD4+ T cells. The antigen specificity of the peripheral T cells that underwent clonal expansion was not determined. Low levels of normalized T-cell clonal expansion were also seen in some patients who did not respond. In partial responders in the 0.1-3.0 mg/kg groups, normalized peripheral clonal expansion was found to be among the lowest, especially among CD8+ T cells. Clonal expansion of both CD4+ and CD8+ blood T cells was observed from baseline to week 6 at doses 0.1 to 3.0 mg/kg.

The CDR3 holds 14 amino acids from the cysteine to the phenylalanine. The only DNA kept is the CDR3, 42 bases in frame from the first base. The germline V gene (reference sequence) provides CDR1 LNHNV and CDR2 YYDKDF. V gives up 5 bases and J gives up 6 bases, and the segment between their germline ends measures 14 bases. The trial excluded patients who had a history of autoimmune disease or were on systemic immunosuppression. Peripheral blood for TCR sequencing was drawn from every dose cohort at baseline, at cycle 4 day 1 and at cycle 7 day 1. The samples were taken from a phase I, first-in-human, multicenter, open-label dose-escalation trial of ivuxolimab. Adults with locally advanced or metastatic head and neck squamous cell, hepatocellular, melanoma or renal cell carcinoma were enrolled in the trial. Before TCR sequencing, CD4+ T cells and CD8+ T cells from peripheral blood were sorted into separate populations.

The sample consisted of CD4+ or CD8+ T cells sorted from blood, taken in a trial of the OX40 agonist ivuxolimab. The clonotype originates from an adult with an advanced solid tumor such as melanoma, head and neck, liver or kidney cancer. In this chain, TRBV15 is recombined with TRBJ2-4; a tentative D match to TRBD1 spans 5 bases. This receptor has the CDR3 CATSPEGRVNIQYF. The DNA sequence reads TGTGCCACCAGCCCCGAAGGCAGGGTAAACATTCAGTACTTC.